A selection of T cell receptor beta chains follows, all from one sample in a study of cytomegalovirus exposure and HLA in healthy donors. TCRdb's table, derived via immunoSEQ multiplex PCR, lists solely in-frame clones and lacks some. The sample yields roughly 65,000 clones, about 90% seen once. Sequenced input: PBMCs. Every receptor here comes from a man in his late teens or twenties in good health and CMV-seronegative. Both conserved end residues are part of each CDR3. The D gene is left open where the match is weak. Some rows mark clone size as missing; the rest say once, few, many or name a class of expanded clone.

>TRBJ1-1|NA|TRBV6-1|NA
CASSVHRNTEAFF
TGTGCCAGCAGTGTTCATAGGAACACTGAAGCTTTCTTT
>TRBJ2-1|NA|TRBV19|TRBD2
CASMTDPTSGTYNEQFF
TGTGCCAGTATGACCGACCCGACTAGCGGAACTTACAATGAGCAGTTCTTC
>TRBJ2-1|NA|TRBV7-9|TRBD2
CASSSRSGSSYNEQFF
TGTGCCAGCAGCTCTCGTAGCGGGAGCTCCTACAATGAGCAGTTCTTC
>TRBJ2-1|NA|TRBV4-1|TRBD2
CASSQVAGEGEQFF
TGCGCCAGCAGCCAGGTCGCCGGGGAGGGTGAGCAGTTCTTC
>TRBJ1-5|NA|TRBV7-2|NA
CASSLTDNQPQHF
TGTGCCAGCAGCTTAACAGACAATCAGCCCCAGCATTTT
>TRBJ2-1|NA|TRBV7-8|TRBD1
CASSLRDRDYNEQFF
TGTGCCAGCAGCCTCCGGGACAGGGATTACAATGAGCAGTTCTTC
>TRBJ1-5|few|TRBV7-8|NA
CASSFLPQGMGSNQPQHF
TGTGCCAGCAGCTTCTTACCCCAGGGGATGGGAAGCAATCAGCCCCAGCATTTT
>TRBJ2-4|NA|TRBV7-2|NA
CASSLRGGSPAKNIQYF
TGTGCCAGCAGCTTGAGAGGGGGATCTCCCGCCAAAAACATTCAGTACTTC
>TRBJ1-4|NA|TRBV9|NA
CASSVGGLNEKLFF
TGTGCCAGCAGCGTAGGAGGCCTTAATGAAAAACTGTTTTTT
>TRBJ1-1|NA|TRBV6-5|NA
CASSYGSQGTEAFF
TGTGCCAGCAGTTACGGGAGCCAGGGGACTGAAGCTTTCTTT
>TRBJ2-7|NA|TRBV15|NA
CATSRDALLGSGQYF
TGTGCCACCAGCAGAGATGCTTTGTTGGGTTCGGGGCAGTACTTC
>TRBJ2-1|NA|TRBV7-2|NA
CASSESRQAGFF
TGTGCCAGCAGCGAAAGCAGGCAGGCGGGGTTCTTC
>TRBJ2-3|few|TRBV6-4|TRBD2
CASSSGRETDTQYF
TGTGCCAGCTCTAGCGGGAGGGAGACAGATACGCAGTATTTT
>TRBJ1-5|NA|TRBV14|NA
CASSLTGRNQPQHF
TGTGCCAGCAGCCTAACAGGTCGGAATCAGCCCCAGCATTTT
>TRBJ1-5|NA|TRBV5-1|NA
CASSFNGARGQPQHF
TGCGCCAGCAGCTTCAATGGGGCGCGGGGTCAGCCCCAGCATTTT
>TRBJ1-2|few|TRBV6-6|NA
CASRATATNYGYTF
TGTGCCAGCAGAGCGACAGCGACGAACTATGGCTACACCTTC
>TRBJ2-6|NA|TRBV4-3|NA
CASSQEEGAGANVLTF
TGCGCCAGCAGCCAAGAAGAGGGGGCTGGGGCCAACGTCCTGACTTTC
>TRBJ1-4|NA|TRBV28|NA
CASHPGGASEKLFF
TGTGCCAGCCACCCGGGGGGGGCGAGTGAAAAACTGTTTTTT
>TRBJ2-2|NA|TRBV12-5|TRBD2
CASGLGGLAGATGELFF
TGTGCTAGTGGTTTGGGCGGACTAGCGGGAGCTACCGGGGAGCTGTTTTTT
>TRBJ2-5|NA|TRBV9|TRBD2
CASSVSSGSETQYF
TGTGCCAGCAGCGTATCTAGCGGGAGCGAGACCCAGTACTTC
>TRBJ2-3|few|TRBV9|NA
CASSVLLSERVHDTQYF
TGTGCCAGCAGCGTACTGCTCTCGGAGAGGGTACACGATACGCAGTATTTT
>TRBJ1-5|NA|TRBV2|TRBD1
CASRTGRQPQHF
TGTGCCAGTAGGACAGGGCGTCAGCCCCAGCATTTT
>TRBJ2-7|NA|TRBV15|TRBD1
CATSRDRSYEQYF
TGTGCCACCAGCAGGGACAGGTCCTACGAGCAGTACTTC
>TRBJ2-5|NA|TRBV6-1|TRBD1
CASSRDRGSETQYF
TGTGCCAGCAGTCGGGACAGGGGGTCAGAGACCCAGTACTTC
>TRBJ2-2|NA|TRBV25-1|NA
CASSELSLEQNTGELFF
TGTGCCAGCAGTGAATTGTCCCTAGAGCAAAACACCGGGGAGCTGTTTTTT
>TRBJ2-3|NA|TRBV13|NA
CASSLSTLVGSDTQYF
TGTGCCAGCAGCTTATCAACTCTAGTCGGATCAGATACGCAGTATTTT
>TRBJ2-6|NA|TRBV5-4|NA
CASSKAGSGANVLTF
TGTGCCAGCAGCAAGGCGGGGTCTGGGGCCAACGTCCTGACTTTC